A selection of T cell receptor beta chains follows, all from one sample in a study of shared clonotypes between healthy human individuals. The repertoire was sequenced with immunoSEQ multiplex PCR; TCRdb's copy has only in-frame clones and lacks some. The table lists some 2 million clones, about 95% of them singletons, with about 1.1% in the top ten. Sequenced material: naive CD8+ T cells sorted from blood. These receptors came from a man younger than 30 in good health. Both conserved end residues are part of each CDR3. A D gene is named only where the DNA matches it firmly. Clone size, where shown, is once, few, many, or a class for clones that have expanded.

abundance	v_gene	j_gene	d_gene	CDR3nt	CDR3aa
-	TRBV27	TRBJ2-7	-	TGTGCCAGCAGTTTATGGGGGTTGGAGTACGAGCAGTACTTC	CASSLWGLEYEQYF
-	TRBV6-1	TRBJ1-1	TRBD1	TGTGCCAGCAGTGTTATGGGACAGGGGGTCGCTGAAGCTTTCTTT	CASSVMGQGVAEAFF
-	TRBV29-1	TRBJ2-7	TRBD1	TGCAGCGTTGATGAGACAGGGAGCTCCTACGAGCAGTACTTC	CSVDETGSSYEQYF
-	TRBV6-1	TRBJ2-2	-	TGTGCCAGCAGTGAAGCGAGCTTCGTCTTGTTATGGACCGGGGAGCTGTTTTTT	CASSEASFVLLWTGELFF
-	TRBV5-1	TRBJ2-1	-	TGCGCCAGCAGCTTGGCAGTTAGCGGAAAAAGTGAGCAGTTCTTC	CASSLAVSGKSEQFF
-	TRBV7-6	TRBJ1-2	-	TGTGCCAGCAGCTTAGGCACAGGGATTGGCTATGGCTACACCTTC	CASSLGTGIGYGYTF
-	TRBV27	TRBJ2-7	-	TGTGCCAGCAGTCCCATTGCCCCGACAGGTATAGGGTACGAGCAGTACTTC	CASSPIAPTGIGYEQYF
-	TRBV27	TRBJ2-7	TRBD2	TGTGCCAGCAGTTTACGGACCACTAGCGGGAGGGTTTACGAGCAGTACTTC	CASSLRTTSGRVYEQYF
-	TRBV4-1	TRBJ1-5	-	TGCGCCAGCAGCCAAGATCTCGGGCTGGGGTCCGGGCAGCCCCAGCATTTT	CASSQDLGLGSGQPQHF
-	TRBV9	TRBJ1-1	-	TGTGCCAGCAGTACTCAGGGTTCGAACACTGAAGCTTTCTTT	CASSTQGSNTEAFF
-	TRBV6-1	TRBJ2-1	-	TGTGCCAGCAGTGAAGGGACAGCTTACAATGAGCAGTTCTTC	CASSEGTAYNEQFF
-	TRBV6-5	TRBJ2-2	TRBD1	TGTGCCAGCAGTGAGACAGGGGCCGGGGAGCTGTTTTTT	CASSETGAGELFF
-	TRBV5-6	TRBJ2-7	-	TGTGCCAGCAGCTTGGGCCAGAACTACGAGCAGTACTTC	CASSLGQNYEQYF
-	TRBV6-5	TRBJ2-7	-	TGTGCCAGCAGTTACTCGAAGGGGGAGAGTTACTACGAGCAGTACTTC	CASSYSKGESYYEQYF
-	TRBV6-6	TRBJ2-7	-	TGTGCCAGCGAGGGTAGTAGCTACGAGCAGTACTTC	CASEGSSYEQYF
-	TRBV5-6	TRBJ2-3	-	TGTGCCAGCAGGCGGCAAGGATACCTAGTAGGCACAGATACGCAGTATTTT	CASRRQGYLVGTDTQYF
once	TRBV5-4	TRBJ2-7	-	TGTGCCAGCAGCGTAACGGACAGATCTTGGGAGCAGTACTTC	CASSVTDRSWEQYF
-	TRBV29-1	TRBJ2-3	TRBD2	TGCAGCGTTTTCCTTTTACCGGGACTAGGCAGCCCAGATACGCAGTATTTT	CSVFLLPGLGSPDTQYF
-	TRBV27	TRBJ2-3	-	TGTGCCAGCAGCAAACAGGTGCTGGGGAGCACAGATACGCAGTATTTT	CASSKQVLGSTDTQYF
-	TRBV7-9	TRBJ2-7	TRBD1	TGTGCCAGCAGCCAGGGGGAACAGGGGAGCCCTCTCGAGCAGTACTTC	CASSQGEQGSPLEQYF
-	TRBV10-3	TRBJ1-4	-	TGTGCCATCAGTGAGTCAACATATGAAAAACTGTTTTTT	CAISESTYEKLFF
-	TRBV28	TRBJ1-2	-	TGTGCCAGCAGAACCGACACCTGGGACGGACCCTATGGCTACACCTTC	CASRTDTWDGPYGYTF
-	TRBV27	TRBJ2-2	TRBD1	TGTGCCAGCAGTTCCGGGACAGGGGGTTTCGGGGAGCTGTTTTTT	CASSSGTGGFGELFF
-	TRBV5-6	TRBJ2-1	-	TGTGCCAGCAGCTTCTTGACAGGCGAGTACAATGAGCAGTTCTTC	CASSFLTGEYNEQFF
-	TRBV5-6	TRBJ2-1	TRBD1	TGTGCCAGCAGCGGGACAGGGGGAGGTCACAATGAGCAGTTCTTC	CASSGTGGGHNEQFF
-	TRBV12-5	TRBJ1-2	-	TGTGCTAGTGGTCCGGACCCGGCGGGTGGCTACACCTTC	CASGPDPAGGYTF
-	TRBV27	TRBJ1-5	TRBD1	TGTGCCAGCAGCCCCCAGGGGGCGAATCAGCCCCAGCATTTT	CASSPQGANQPQHF
once	TRBV7-2	TRBJ1-2	-	TGTGCCAGCAGCTTAGGTGGGGGTACAGGTAGCGGCTACACCTTC	CASSLGGGTGSGYTF
-	TRBV4-2	TRBJ1-1	-	TGTGCCAGCAGCCTCCGAGAGCGCTACACTGAAGCTTTCTTT	CASSLRERYTEAFF
-	TRBV7-8	TRBJ2-3	TRBD2	TGTGCCAGCAGCTTAGCGGCTAGCGGGGGACCATTCACAGATACGCAGTATTTT	CASSLAASGGPFTDTQYF
few	TRBV9	TRBJ2-2	TRBD2	TGTGCCAGCAGGGATGGCGGGAGGGACACCGGGGAGCTGTTTTTT	CASRDGGRDTGELFF
-	TRBV15	TRBJ1-4	-	TGTGCCACCAGCAGTGTGCCGGCGTGGAATGAAAAACTGTTTTTT	CATSSVPAWNEKLFF
-	TRBV6-6	TRBJ2-2	-	TGTGCCAGCAGTTACGAAGCAGGCCCCGCCGGGGAGCTGTTTTTT	CASSYEAGPAGELFF
-	TRBV19	TRBJ2-3	-	TGTGCCAGTAGTCCCGCGACCGGTTACACAGATACGCAGTATTTT	CASSPATGYTDTQYF
once	TRBV9	TRBJ2-7	-	TGTGCCAGCAGCGTGGCGTTCGGGAGTAGCTACGAGCAGTACTTC	CASSVAFGSSYEQYF
once	TRBV2	TRBJ1-4	-	TGTGCCAGCAGAGTACAGGGTCAAGGGGAAAAACTGTTTTTT	CASRVQGQGEKLFF
-	TRBV7-9	TRBJ1-1	-	TGTGCCAGCAGCTTCGGGGCTAAGAACACTGAAGCTTTCTTT	CASSFGAKNTEAFF
-	TRBV7-9	TRBJ1-1	-	TGTGCCAGCAGCCACCCTTACAGCACTGAAGCTTTCTTT	CASSHPYSTEAFF
-	TRBV27	TRBJ1-1	-	TGTGCCAGCAGTTTTGGGGGCGCCACTGAAGCTTTCTTT	CASSFGGATEAFF